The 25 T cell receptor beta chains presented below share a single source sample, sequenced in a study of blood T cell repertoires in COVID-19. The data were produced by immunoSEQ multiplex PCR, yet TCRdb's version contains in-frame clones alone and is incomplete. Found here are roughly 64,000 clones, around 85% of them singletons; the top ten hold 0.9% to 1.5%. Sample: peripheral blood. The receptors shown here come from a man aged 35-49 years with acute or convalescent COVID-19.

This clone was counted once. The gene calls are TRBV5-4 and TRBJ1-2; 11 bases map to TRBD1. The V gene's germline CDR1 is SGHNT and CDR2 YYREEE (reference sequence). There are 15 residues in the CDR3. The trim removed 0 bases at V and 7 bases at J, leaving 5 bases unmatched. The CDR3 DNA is TGTGCCAGCAGCTTGGGAGGACAGGGGGCGCTTGGCTACACCTTC. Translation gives CASSLGGQGALGYTF.

CDR3 in DNA: TGTGCCAGCAGTTTTCGGACAGGGAACACCGGGGAGCTGTTTTTT. Its protein is CASSFRTGNTGELFF. This chain joins TRBV6-5 and TRBJ2-2; 7 bases fit TRBD1. The CDR3 has 15 amino acids. With 4 bases clipped from V and 1 base from J, the junction kept 3 bases outside the gene matches. The germline V gene encodes CDR1 MNHEY and CDR2 SVGAGI.

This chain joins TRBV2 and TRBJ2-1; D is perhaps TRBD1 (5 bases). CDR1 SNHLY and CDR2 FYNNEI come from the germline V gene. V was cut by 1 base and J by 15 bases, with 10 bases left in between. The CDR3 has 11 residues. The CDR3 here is CASSEELTGFF. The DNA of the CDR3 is TGTGCCAGCAGTGAAGAGCTTACAGGGTTCTTC.

The CDR3 spells CASSQPRGTGLYNEQFF. DNA for the CDR3: TGCGCCAGCAGCCAACCCCGGGGGACAGGGCTCTACAATGAGCAGTTCTTC. The chain couples TRBV4-1 to TRBJ2-1; TRBD1 matches at 9 bases. Unmatched junction bases numbered 8, after V lost 2 bases and J lost 3 bases. This CDR3 has 17 residues. From germline, CDR1 is MGHRA and CDR2 YSYEKL.

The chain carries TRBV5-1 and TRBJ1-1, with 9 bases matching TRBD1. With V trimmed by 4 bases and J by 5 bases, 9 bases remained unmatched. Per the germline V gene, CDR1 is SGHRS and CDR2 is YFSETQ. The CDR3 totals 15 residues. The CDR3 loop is CASSREQGAWTEAFF. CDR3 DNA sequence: TGCGCCAGCAGCAGGGAACAGGGGGCGTGGACTGAAGCTTTCTTT.

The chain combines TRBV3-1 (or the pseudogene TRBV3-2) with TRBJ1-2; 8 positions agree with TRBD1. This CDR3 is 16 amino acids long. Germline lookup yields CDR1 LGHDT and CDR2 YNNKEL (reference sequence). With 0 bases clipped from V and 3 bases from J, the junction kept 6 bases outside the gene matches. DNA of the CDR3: TGTGCCAGCAGCCAAGATGCCCAGGGGGCACACTATGGCTACACCTTC. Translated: CASSQDAQGAHYGYTF.

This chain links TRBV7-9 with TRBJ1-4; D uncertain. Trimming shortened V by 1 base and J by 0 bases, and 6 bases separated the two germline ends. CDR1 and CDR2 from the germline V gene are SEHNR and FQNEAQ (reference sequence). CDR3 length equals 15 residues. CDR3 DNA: TGTGCCAGCAGCTTAGACAGAACAACTAATGAAAAACTGTTTTTT. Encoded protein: CASSLDRTTNEKLFF.

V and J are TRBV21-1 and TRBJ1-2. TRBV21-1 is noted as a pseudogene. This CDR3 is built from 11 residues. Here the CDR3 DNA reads TGTGCCAGCAGCAAAGGAGGTGGCTACACCTTC. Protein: CASSKGGGYTF.

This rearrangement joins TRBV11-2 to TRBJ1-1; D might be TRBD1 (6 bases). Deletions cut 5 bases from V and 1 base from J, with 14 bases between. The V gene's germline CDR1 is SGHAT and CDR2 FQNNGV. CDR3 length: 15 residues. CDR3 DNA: TGTGCCAGCAGCCGGTGGGGGGGGCCGAACACTGAAGCTTTCTTT. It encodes CASSRWGGPNTEAFF.

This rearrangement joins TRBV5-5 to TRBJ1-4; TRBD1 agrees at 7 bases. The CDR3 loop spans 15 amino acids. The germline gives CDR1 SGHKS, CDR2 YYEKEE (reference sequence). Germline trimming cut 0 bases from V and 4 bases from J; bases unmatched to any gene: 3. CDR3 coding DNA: TGTGCCAGCAGCTTGGCGGGACAGAATAATGAAAAACTGTTTTTT. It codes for CASSLAGQNNEKLFF.

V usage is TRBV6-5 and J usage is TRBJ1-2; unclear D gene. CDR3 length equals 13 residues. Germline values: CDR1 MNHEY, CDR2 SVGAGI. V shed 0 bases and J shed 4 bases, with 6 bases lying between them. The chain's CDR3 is CASSYSSSYGYTF. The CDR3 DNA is TGTGCCAGCAGTTACTCGTCGTCCTATGGCTACACCTTC.

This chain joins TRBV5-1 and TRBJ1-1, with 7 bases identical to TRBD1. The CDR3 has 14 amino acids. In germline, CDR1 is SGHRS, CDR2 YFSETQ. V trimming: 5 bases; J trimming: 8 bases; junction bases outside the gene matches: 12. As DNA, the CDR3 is TGCGCCAGCAGTCGAGCCGGGACAGCTATCGAAGCTTTCTTT. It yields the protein CASSRAGTAIEAFF.

In nucleotides, the CDR3 is TGTGCCAGTAGTATAGGGCAGGGGGATGGCACAGATACGCAGTATTTT. Translating gives CASSIGQGDGTDTQYF. The rearrangement links TRBV19 to TRBJ2-3, with 7 bases identical to TRBD1. This CDR3 has 16 amino acids. CDR1 and CDR2 from the germline V gene are LNHDA and SQIVND (reference sequence). Trimming cost V 1 base and J 1 base; bases outside gene matches: 5.

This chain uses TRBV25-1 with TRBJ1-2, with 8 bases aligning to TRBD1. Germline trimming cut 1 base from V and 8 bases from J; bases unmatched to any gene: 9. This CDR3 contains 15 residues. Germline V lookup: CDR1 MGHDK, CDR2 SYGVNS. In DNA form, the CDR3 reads TGTGCCAGCAGTGAATGGGAGACAGGGGCAGAGGGCTACACCTTC. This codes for CASSEWETGAEGYTF.

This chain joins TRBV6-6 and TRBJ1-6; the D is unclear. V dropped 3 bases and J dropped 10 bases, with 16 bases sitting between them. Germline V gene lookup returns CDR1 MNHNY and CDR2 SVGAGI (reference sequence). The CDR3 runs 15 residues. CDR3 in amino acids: CASSYRIGGGSPLHF. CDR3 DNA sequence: TGTGCCAGCAGTTATCGGATTGGAGGCGGGTCACCCCTCCACTTT.

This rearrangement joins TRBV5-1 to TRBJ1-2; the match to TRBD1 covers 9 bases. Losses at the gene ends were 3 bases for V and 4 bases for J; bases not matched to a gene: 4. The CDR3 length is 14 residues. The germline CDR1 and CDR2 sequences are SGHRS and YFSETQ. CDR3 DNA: TGCGCCAGCAGCTCCGGGACAGGGTTCTATGGCTACACCTTC. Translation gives CASSSGTGFYGYTF.

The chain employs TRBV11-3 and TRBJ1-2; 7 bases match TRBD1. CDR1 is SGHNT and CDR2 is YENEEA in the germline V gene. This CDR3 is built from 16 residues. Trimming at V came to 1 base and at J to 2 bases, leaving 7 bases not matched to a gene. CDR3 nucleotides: TGTGCCAGCAGCTTAGGTCCGGGACAGCCGAACTATGGCTACACCTTC. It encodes CASSLGPGQPNYGYTF.

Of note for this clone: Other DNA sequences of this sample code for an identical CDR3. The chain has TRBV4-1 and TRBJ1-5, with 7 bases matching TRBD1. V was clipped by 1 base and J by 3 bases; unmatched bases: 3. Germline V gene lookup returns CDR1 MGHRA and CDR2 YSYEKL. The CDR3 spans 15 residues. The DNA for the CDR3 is TGCGCCAGCAGCCAAGGACAGGGTAACAATCAGCCCCAGCATTTT. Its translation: CASSQGQGNNQPQHF.

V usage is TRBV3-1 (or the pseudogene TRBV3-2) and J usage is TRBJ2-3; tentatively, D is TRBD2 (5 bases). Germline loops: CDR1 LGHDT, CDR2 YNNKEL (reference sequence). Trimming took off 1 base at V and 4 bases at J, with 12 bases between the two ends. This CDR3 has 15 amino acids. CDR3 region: CASSQGLGESDTQYF. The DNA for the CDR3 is TGTGCCAGCAGCCAAGGGCTCGGGGAGTCAGATACGCAGTATTTT.

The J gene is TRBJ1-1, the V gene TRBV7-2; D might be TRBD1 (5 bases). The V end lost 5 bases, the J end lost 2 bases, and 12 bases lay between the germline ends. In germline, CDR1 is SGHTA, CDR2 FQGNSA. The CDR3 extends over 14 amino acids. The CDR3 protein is CASSARQINTEAFF. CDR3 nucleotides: TGTGCCAGCAGCGCACGACAGATTAACACTGAAGCTTTCTTT.

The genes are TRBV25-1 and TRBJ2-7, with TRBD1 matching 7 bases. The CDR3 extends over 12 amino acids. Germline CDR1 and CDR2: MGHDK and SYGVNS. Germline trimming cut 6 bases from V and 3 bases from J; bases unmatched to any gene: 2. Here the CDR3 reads CASRDRFYEQYF. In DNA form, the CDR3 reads TGTGCCAGCAGGGACAGGTTCTACGAGCAGTACTTC.

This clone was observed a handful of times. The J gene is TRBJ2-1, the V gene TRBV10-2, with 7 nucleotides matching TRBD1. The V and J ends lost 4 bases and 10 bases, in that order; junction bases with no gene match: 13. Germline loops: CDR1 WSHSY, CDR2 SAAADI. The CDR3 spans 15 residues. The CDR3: CASSVGIGTVGEQFF. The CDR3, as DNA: TGCGCCAGCAGTGTAGGAATTGGGACAGTAGGCGAGCAGTTCTTC.

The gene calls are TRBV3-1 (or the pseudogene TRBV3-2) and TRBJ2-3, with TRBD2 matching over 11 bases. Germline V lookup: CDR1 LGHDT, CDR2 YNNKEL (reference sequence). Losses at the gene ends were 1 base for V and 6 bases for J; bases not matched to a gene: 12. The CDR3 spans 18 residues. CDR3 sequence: CASSQGVASGGIRDTQYF. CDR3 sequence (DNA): TGTGCCAGCAGCCAAGGGGTAGCTAGCGGGGGGATTAGGGATACGCAGTATTTT.

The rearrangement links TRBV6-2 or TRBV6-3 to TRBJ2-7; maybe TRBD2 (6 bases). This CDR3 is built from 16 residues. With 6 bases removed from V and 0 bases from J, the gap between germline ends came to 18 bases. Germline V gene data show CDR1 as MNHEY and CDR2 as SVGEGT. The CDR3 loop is CASSSQSGLLSYEQYF. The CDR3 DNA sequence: TGTGCCAGCAGCTCTCAGAGCGGGTTGCTCTCCTACGAGCAGTACTTC.

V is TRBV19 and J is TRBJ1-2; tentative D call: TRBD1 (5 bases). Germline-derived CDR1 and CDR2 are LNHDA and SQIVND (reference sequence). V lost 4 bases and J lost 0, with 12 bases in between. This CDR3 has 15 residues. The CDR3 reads CASSTGDGANYGYTF. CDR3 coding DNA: TGTGCCAGTAGTACGGGGGACGGGGCTAACTATGGCTACACCTTC.